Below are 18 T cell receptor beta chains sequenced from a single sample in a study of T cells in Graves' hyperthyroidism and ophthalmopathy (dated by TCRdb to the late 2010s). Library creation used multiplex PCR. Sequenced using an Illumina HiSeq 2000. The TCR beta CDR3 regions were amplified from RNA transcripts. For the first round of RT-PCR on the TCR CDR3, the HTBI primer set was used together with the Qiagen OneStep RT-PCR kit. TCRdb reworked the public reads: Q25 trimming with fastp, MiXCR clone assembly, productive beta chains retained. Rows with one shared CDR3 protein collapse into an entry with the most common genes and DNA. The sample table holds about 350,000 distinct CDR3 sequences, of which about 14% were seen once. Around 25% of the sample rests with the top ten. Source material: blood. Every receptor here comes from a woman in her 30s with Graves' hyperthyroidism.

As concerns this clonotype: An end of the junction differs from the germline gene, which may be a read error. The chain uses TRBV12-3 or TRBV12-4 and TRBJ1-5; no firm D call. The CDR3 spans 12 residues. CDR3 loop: CASKSADKPQHF. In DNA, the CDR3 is TGTGCCAGCAAATCCGCCGACAAGCCCCAGCACTTT.

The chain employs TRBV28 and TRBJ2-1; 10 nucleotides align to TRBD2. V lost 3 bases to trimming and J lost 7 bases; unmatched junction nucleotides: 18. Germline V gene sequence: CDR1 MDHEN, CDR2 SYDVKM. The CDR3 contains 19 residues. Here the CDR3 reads CASSLVLLPLAGVGNEQFF. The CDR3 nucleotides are TGTGCCAGCAGTTTGGTTCTGTTGCCTCTAGCGGGAGTCGGTAATGAGCAGTTCTTC.

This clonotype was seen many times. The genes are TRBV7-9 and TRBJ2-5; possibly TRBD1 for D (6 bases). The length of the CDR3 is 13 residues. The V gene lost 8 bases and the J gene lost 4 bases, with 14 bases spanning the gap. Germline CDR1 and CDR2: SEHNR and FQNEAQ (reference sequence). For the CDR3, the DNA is TGTGCCAGCGAAGTATCCAGGGGAGAGACCCAGTACTTC. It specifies CASEVSRGETQYF. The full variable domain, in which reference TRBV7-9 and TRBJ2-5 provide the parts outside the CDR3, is DTGVSQNPRHKITKRGQNVTFRCDPISEHNRLYWYRQTLGQGPEFLTYFQNEAQLEKSRLLSDRFSAERPKGSFSTLEIQRTEQGDSAMYLCASEVSRGETQYFGPGTRLLVL.

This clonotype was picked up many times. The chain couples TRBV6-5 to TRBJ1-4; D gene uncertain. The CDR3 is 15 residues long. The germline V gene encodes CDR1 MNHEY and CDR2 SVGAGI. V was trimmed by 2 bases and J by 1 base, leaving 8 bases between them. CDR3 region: CASSYTWGTNEKLFF. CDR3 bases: TGTGCCAGCAGTTACACCTGGGGAACTAATGAAAAACTGTTTTTT.

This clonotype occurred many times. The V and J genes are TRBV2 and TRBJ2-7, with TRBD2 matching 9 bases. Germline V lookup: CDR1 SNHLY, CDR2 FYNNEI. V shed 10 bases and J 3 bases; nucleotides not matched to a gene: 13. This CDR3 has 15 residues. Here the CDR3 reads CATRAGLAGFYEQYF. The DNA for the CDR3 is TGTGCCACCCGCGCGGGGCTAGCGGGATTCTACGAGCAGTACTTC.

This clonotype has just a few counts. DNA for the CDR3: TGTGCCAGCAGCCTACGGGTATCGGAAGTGAGCTACACCTTC. Its translation is CASSLRVSEVSYTF. The genes are TRBV3-1 and TRBJ1-2; D ambiguous. The V end lost 4 bases, the J end lost 9 bases, and 18 bases lay between the germline ends. Germline values: CDR1 LGHDT, CDR2 YNNKEL (reference sequence). CDR3 length equals 14 residues.

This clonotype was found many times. The CDR3, as DNA: TGTGCCAGCAGTGAAGTACAGGGGAGCGGGGAGCTGTTTTTT. It codes for CASSEVQGSGELFF. This chain uses TRBV6-1 with TRBJ2-2, with TRBD1 matching over 7 bases. V lost 1 base and J lost 7; bases outside the gene matches: 3. Germline-derived CDR1 and CDR2 are MNHNS and SASEGT. The CDR3 is 14 amino acids.

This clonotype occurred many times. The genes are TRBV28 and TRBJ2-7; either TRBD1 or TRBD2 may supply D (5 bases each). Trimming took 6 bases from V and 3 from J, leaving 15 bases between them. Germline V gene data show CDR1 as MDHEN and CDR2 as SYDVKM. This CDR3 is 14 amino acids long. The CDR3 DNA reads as TGTGCCAGCAGGGGACGGGAAGGTCGCTACGAGCAGTACTTC. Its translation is CASRGREGRYEQYF.

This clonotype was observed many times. CDR3 in amino acids: CSASRPNYEQYF. CDR3 DNA: TGCAGTGCTAGTCGCCCCAACTACGAGCAGTACTTC. The rearrangement uses TRBV20-1 and TRBJ2-7, with no clear D. With 3 bases removed from V and 3 bases from J, the gap between germline ends came to 9 bases. Germline V gene lookup returns CDR1 DFQATT and CDR2 SNEGSKA (reference sequence). The CDR3 totals 12 residues.

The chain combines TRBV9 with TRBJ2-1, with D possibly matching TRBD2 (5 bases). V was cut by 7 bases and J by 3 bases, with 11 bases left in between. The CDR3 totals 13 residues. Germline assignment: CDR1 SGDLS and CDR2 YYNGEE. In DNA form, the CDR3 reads TGTGCCAGCGGAACCGGGGACTACAATGAGCAGTTCTTC. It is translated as CASGTGDYNEQFF.

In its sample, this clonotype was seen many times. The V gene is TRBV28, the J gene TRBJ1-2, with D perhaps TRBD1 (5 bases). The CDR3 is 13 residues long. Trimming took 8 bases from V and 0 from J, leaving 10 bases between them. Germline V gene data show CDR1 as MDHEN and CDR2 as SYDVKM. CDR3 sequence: CASVDNSNYGYTF. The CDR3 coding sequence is TGTGCCAGCGTGGACAATTCTAACTATGGCTACACCTTC.

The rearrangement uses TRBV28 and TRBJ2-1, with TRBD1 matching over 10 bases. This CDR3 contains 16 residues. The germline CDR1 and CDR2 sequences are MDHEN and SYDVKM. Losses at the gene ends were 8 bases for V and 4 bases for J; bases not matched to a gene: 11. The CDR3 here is CASYKTPGQGYNEQFF. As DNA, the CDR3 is TGTGCCAGCTACAAGACCCCGGGACAGGGGTACAATGAGCAGTTCTTC. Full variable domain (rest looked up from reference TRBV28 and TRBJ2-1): DVKVTQSSRYLVKRTGEKVFLECVQDMDHENMFWYRQDPGLGLRLIYFSYDVKMKEKGDIPEGYSVSREKKERFSLILESASTNQTSMYLCASYKTPGQGYNEQFFGPGTRLTVL.

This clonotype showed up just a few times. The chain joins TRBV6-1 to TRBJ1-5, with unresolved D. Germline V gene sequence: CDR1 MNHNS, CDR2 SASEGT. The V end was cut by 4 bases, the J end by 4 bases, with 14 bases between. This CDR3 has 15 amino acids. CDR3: CASSGPSLGNQPQHF. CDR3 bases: TGTGCCAGCAGTGGACCGAGCTTAGGGAATCAGCCCCAGCATTTT.

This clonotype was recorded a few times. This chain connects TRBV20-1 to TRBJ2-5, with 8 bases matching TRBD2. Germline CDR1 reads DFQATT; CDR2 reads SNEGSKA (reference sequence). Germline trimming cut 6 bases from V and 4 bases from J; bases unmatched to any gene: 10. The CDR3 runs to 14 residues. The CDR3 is CSALLSGGRETQYF. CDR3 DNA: TGCAGTGCCCTCCTCAGCGGGGGTCGAGAGACCCAGTACTTC.

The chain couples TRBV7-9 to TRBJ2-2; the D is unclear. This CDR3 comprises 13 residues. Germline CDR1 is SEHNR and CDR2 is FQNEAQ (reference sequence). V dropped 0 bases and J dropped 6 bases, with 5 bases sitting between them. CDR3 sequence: CASSLATPGELFF. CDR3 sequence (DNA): TGTGCCAGCAGCTTAGCCACTCCCGGGGAGCTGTTTTTT.

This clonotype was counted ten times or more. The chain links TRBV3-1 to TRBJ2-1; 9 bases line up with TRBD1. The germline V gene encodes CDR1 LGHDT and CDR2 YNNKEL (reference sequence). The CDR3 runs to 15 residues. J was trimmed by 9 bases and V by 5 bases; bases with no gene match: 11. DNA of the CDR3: TGTGCCAGCAGCACCGGGACAGGGTTGAAGGGTGAGCAGTTCTTC. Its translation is CASSTGTGLKGEQFF.

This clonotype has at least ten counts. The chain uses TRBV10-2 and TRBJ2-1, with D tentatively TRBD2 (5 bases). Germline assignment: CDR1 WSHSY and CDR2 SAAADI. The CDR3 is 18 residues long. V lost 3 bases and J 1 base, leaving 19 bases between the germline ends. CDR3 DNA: TGCGCCAGCAGTGACCCCATGGGGAGCGGTCCTTCCTACAATGAGCAGTTCTTC. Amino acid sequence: CASSDPMGSGPSYNEQFF.

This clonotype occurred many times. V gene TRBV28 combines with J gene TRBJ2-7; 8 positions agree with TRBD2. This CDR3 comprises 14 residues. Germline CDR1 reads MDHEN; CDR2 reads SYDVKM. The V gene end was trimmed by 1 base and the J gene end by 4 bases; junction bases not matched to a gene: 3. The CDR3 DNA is TGTGCCAGCAGTTTATCTCCGGGGGGGTACGAGCAGTACTTC. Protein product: CASSLSPGGYEQYF.